Presented here are 15 T cell receptor beta chains from one specimen sequenced in a study of blood T cell repertoires in COVID-19. Generated by immunoSEQ multiplex PCR, the TCRdb table keeps only in-frame clones and is missing some. The table shows roughly 500,000 clones, with roughly 90% occurring only once. Sequenced material: PBMCs or T cells enriched from blood (not recorded which). The receptors here all came from a woman between 40 and 50 years old who had recovered from COVID-19.

The genes are TRBV14 and TRBJ1-2; D perhaps matches TRBD1 (6 bases). Germline V gives CDR1 SGHDN, CDR2 FVKESK. The CDR3 covers 16 residues. Trimming took off 0 bases at V and 7 bases at J, with 18 bases between the two ends. CDR3 coding DNA: TGTGCCAGCAGCCAAGATATAGGGGGAGTGGACTCTGGCTACACCTTC. Translating it yields CASSQDIGGVDSGYTF.

This clone was seen more than once but under ten times. The chain joins TRBV7-8 to TRBJ2-2; possible D gene TRBD1, 6 bases. This CDR3 spans 13 amino acids. Trimming stripped 6 bases from V and 4 bases from J, with 9 bases between. In germline, CDR1 is SGHVS, CDR2 FQNEAQ. The CDR3 sequence is CASSWGRTGELFF. The CDR3 DNA sequence: TGTGCCAGCAGTTGGGGGCGCACCGGGGAGCTGTTTTTT.

V gene TRBV2 combines with J gene TRBJ2-2; TRBD2 might be the D (6 bases). The CDR3 runs to 14 residues. Trimming removed 7 bases from V and 5 bases from J, with 14 bases in between. CDR1 SNHLY and CDR2 FYNNEI come from the germline V gene. CDR3: CASIGGPRTGELFF. The CDR3 nucleotides read TGTGCCAGCATCGGGGGACCCAGGACCGGGGAGCTGTTTTTT.

This chain joins TRBV4-2 and TRBJ1-1, with D unresolved. CDR1 and CDR2 from the germline V gene are LGHNA and YNFKEQ. The CDR3 has 13 residues. V gave up 1 base and J gave up 3 bases, with 6 bases separating them. The CDR3 region is CASSQVRDTEAFF. CDR3 in DNA: TGTGCCAGCAGCCAAGTGAGGGACACTGAAGCTTTCTTT.

The chain has TRBV5-1 and TRBJ2-2; TRBD1 is a possible D gene (5 bases). CDR1 is SGHRS and CDR2 is YFSETQ in the germline V gene. V gave up 1 base and J gave up 8 bases, with 12 bases separating them. The CDR3 sequence is 14 residues long. The CDR3 loop is CASSLQLGLGELFF. DNA for the CDR3: TGCGCCAGCAGCTTGCAACTGGGGCTTGGGGAGCTGTTTTTT. Together with reference TRBV5-1 and TRBJ2-2, the CDR3 gives the full variable domain: KAGVTQTPRYLIKTRGQQVTLSCSPISGHRSVSWYQQTPGQGLQFLFEYFSETQRNKGNFPGRFSGRQFSNSRSEMNVSTLELGDSALYLCASSLQLGLGELFFGEGSRLTVL.

This chain uses TRBV24-1 with TRBJ2-7; TRBD1 matches at 8 bases. The CDR3 covers 13 residues. The germline V gene has CDR1 KGHDR and CDR2 SFDVKD. Unmatched junction bases numbered 2, after V lost 3 bases and J lost 5 bases. As DNA, the CDR3 is TGTGCCACCAGTGATGGGACAGGAAACGAGCAGTACTTC. Translated, it gives CATSDGTGNEQYF.

This chain connects TRBV27 to TRBJ2-3, with D perhaps TRBD1 (5 bases). The V gene lost 2 bases and the J gene lost 4 bases, with 19 bases spanning the gap. The germline gives CDR1 MNHEY, CDR2 SMNVEV (reference sequence). The CDR3 has 17 residues. CDR3 in amino acids: CASSLTPGLEYADTQYF. The CDR3 DNA sequence: TGTGCCAGCAGTTTAACTCCAGGGTTAGAGTACGCAGATACGCAGTATTTT.

The chain employs TRBV10-3 and TRBJ2-5; weak D call: TRBD1 (5 bases). The CDR3 is 15 amino acids. The V end lost 3 bases, the J end lost 4 bases, and 15 bases lay between the germline ends. The germline CDR1 and CDR2 sequences are ENHRY and SYGVKD. The CDR3 nucleotides read TGTGCCATCAGTGACGGGCAGGGCGGTCGAGAGACCCAGTACTTC. Its protein is CAISDGQGGRETQYF.

The chain couples TRBV29-1 to TRBJ1-2; no clear D gene. Germline V gives CDR1 SQVTM, CDR2 ANQGSEA. V was clipped by 2 bases and J by 0 bases, with 13 bases between them. This CDR3 is built from 15 residues. CDR3 coding DNA: TGCAGCGTTGAAAGGAACAGCCCGACTAACTATGGCTACACCTTC. Translated: CSVERNSPTNYGYTF.

The chain combines TRBV6-5 with TRBJ1-2, with 8 bases that match TRBD1. Per the germline V gene, CDR1 is MNHEY and CDR2 is SVGAGI. This CDR3 comprises 14 residues. With V trimmed by 2 bases and J by 8 bases, 7 bases remained unmatched. CDR3 in DNA: TGTGCCAGCAGTTACGCGACGACAGGGGACGGCTACACCTTC. Translating gives CASSYATTGDGYTF.

J is TRBJ2-1 and V is TRBV4-3, with 9 positions matching TRBD2. The J segment lost 3 bases and the V segment lost 8 bases, leaving 2 bases of the junction unmatched. The CDR3 is made up of 13 amino acids. The germline gives CDR1 LGHNA, CDR2 YSLEER. Written as DNA, the CDR3 is TGCGCCAGCGCTAGCGGGGTCTACAATGAGCAGTTCTTC. Its translation is CASASGVYNEQFF.

This chain links TRBV9 with TRBJ1-4; tentative D call: TRBD1 (5 bases). CDR1 and CDR2 (germline): SGDLS, YYNGEE. The V end was cut by 6 bases, the J end by 6 bases, with 12 bases between. The CDR3 covers 13 residues. CDR3 in amino acids: CASTGGVDEKLFF. Here the CDR3 DNA reads TGTGCCAGCACCGGGGGGGTCGATGAAAAACTGTTTTTT. Supplemented by reference TRBV9 and TRBJ1-4, the full variable domain reads DSGVTQTPKHLITATGQRVTLRCSPRSGDLSVYWYQQSLDQGLQFLIQYYNGEERAKGNILERFSAQQFPDLHSELNLSSLELGDSALYFCASTGGVDEKLFFGSGTQLSVL.

The chain recombines TRBV27 with TRBJ1-3; tentative D call: TRBD1 (6 bases). This CDR3 is 15 amino acids long. Trimming stripped 0 bases from V and 4 bases from J, with 10 bases between. The germline V gene encodes CDR1 MNHEY and CDR2 SMNVEV (reference sequence). The CDR3 bases are TGTGCCAGCAGTTTATCGGGACAAGTCGGAAACACCATATATTTT. This translates into CASSLSGQVGNTIYF.

The chain joins TRBV2 to TRBJ2-3, with 7 bases identical to TRBD2. The trim removed 3 bases at V and 6 bases at J, leaving 9 bases unmatched. The CDR3 loop spans 15 amino acids. Per germline, CDR1 SNHLY and CDR2 FYNNEI. The CDR3 reads CASSDDGGGADTQYF. In nucleotides, the CDR3 is TGTGCCAGCAGTGACGACGGGGGAGGGGCGGATACGCAGTATTTT.

This clone appeared a single time. The chain links TRBV4-2 to TRBJ1-6, with a tentative D call TRBD1 (5 bases). V dropped 0 bases and J dropped 10 bases, with 7 bases sitting between them. Germline values: CDR1 LGHNA, CDR2 YNFKEQ. The CDR3 extends over 13 amino acids. The CDR3 sequence: CASSQEPGSPLHF. CDR3 bases: TGTGCCAGCAGCCAAGAACCAGGGTCACCCCTCCACTTT.